The table lists the clone carrying this T cell receptor beta chain with a count of one. The sample is drawn from a study of shared clonotypes between healthy human individuals. After removal of 6 bases from V and 4 bases from J, the junction contained 9 bases not matched to a gene. The germline CDR1 and CDR2 sequences are MGHRA and YSYEKL. The CDR3 sequence is 15 residues long. Sequencing was performed with immunoSEQ multiplex PCR; in TCRdb, only in-frame clones are kept and a portion is missing. This sample has more than 400,000 clones, with 95% to 97% found just once. This clonotype originated in a woman in her thirties in good health. The J gene is TRBJ1-3, the V gene TRBV4-1, with 7 bases that match TRBD1. Sequenced input: naive CD4+ T cells sorted from blood. Regarding subset: CD45RA+ positively selected. Here the CDR3 DNA reads TGCGCCAGCAGGCAAACGACAGGGTTGGGAAACACCATATATTTT. This sequence encodes CASRQTTGLGNTIYF.